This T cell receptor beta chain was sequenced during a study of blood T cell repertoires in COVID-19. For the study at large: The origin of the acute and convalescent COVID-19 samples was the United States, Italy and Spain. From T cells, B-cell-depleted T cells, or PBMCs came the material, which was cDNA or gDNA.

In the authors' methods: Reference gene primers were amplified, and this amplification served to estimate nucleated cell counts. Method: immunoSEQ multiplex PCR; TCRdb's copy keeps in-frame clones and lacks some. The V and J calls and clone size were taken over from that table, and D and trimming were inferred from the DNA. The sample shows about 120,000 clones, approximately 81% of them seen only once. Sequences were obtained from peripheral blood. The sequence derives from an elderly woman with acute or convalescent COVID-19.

DNA of the CDR3: TGTGCCAGCAGTTATAATTCTAGGAGTCTCTACGAGCAGTACTTC. Encoded protein: CASSYNSRSLYEQYF. The J gene is TRBJ2-7, the V gene TRBV6-2 or TRBV6-3; D not certain. The CDR3 spans 15 residues. Trimming cost V 3 bases and J 3 bases, with 15 bases left between them. Germline V lookup: CDR1 MNHEY, CDR2 SVGEGT.